This is a list of T cell receptor beta chains from one sample in a study of CD8 T cells in Susac syndrome. Using its own MiXCR run on the immunoSEQ multiplex PCR reads, TCRdb lists one record per CDR3 protein. The sample yields around 200,000 distinct CDR3 sequences, about 93% seen once. The material sequenced was CD8+ T cells from PBMCs. Receptor source: a human donor with multiple sclerosis. CDR3s include the opening cysteine and the closing phenylalanine or tryptophan. Fields, in order: clone size, D gene, J gene, V gene, CDR3 protein, CDR3 DNA. A D gene is named only where the DNA matches it firmly. Expanded clones get a size class; other rows say once, few or many, or leave the size out.

size: once
D: TRBD1
J: TRBJ2-7
V: TRBV2
CDR3: CASTTGTGADEQYF
DNA: TGTGCCAGCACCACCGGGACAGGGGCGGACGAGCAGTACTTC

size: NA
D: NA
J: TRBJ1-2
V: TRBV19
CDR3: CASSRTALGWGTSDGYTF
DNA: TGTGCCAGTAGTAGGACAGCCCTTGGTTGGGGCACCTCCGATGGCTACACCTTC

size: few
D: NA
J: TRBJ2-5
V: TRBV9
CDR3: CASSVGGLETQYF
DNA: TGTGCCAGCAGCGTAGGTGGGCTTGAGACCCAGTACTTC

size: NA
D: NA
J: TRBJ2-7
V: TRBV5-4
CDR3: CASSLEDSPYEQYF
DNA: TGTGCCAGCAGCTTGGAGGACAGCCCATACGAGCAGTACTTC

size: NA
D: TRBD1
J: TRBJ2-6
V: TRBV6-5
CDR3: CASSSIPGQTSGANVLTF
DNA: TGTGCCAGCAGTTCCATCCCGGGACAGACTTCTGGGGCCAACGTCCTGACTTTC

size: NA
D: NA
J: TRBJ2-5
V: TRBV7-6
CDR3: CASSNPRDSYRRGPLSQETQYF
DNA: TGTGCCAGCAGTAACCCCCGGGACTCTTATCGGCGGGGCCCCCTATCGCAAGAGACCCAGTACTTC

size: NA
D: NA
J: TRBJ1-2
V: TRBV4-3
CDR3: CASSQDLDRTNYGYTF
DNA: TGCGCCAGCAGCCAAGATCTCGACAGAACTAACTATGGCTACACCTTC

size: NA
D: TRBD1
J: TRBJ1-4
V: TRBV15
CDR3: CATRSDRAELFF
DNA: TGTGCCACCAGGAGTGACAGGGCGGAACTGTTTTTT

size: NA
D: NA
J: TRBJ2-1
V: TRBV28
CDR3: CASSFSARQNEQFF
DNA: TGTGCCAGCAGTTTTAGCGCCCGACAGAATGAGCAGTTCTTC

size: NA
D: NA
J: TRBJ2-7
V: TRBV11-2
CDR3: CASSLESGGAYEQYF
DNA: TGTGCCAGCAGCTTAGAGAGCGGAGGGGCCTACGAGCAGTACTTC

size: NA
D: TRBD2
J: TRBJ2-7
V: TRBV7-6
CDR3: CASSSTSGRASGAYEQYF
DNA: TGTGCCAGCAGCTCGACTAGCGGGAGGGCCTCGGGGGCCTACGAGCAGTACTTC

size: NA
D: NA
J: TRBJ2-1
V: TRBV5-1
CDR3: CASSLVTYNEQFF
DNA: TGCGCCAGCAGCTTGGTTACCTACAATGAGCAGTTCTTC

size: NA
D: TRBD1
J: TRBJ1-2
V: TRBV6-4
CDR3: CASSDSPGQGAYYGYTF
DNA: TGTGCCAGCAGTGACTCTCCGGGACAGGGGGCTTACTATGGCTACACCTTC

size: NA
D: NA
J: TRBJ2-7
V: TRBV7-8
CDR3: CASSLIPGTDEQYF
DNA: TGTGCCAGCAGCTTAATTCCGGGGACGGACGAGCAGTACTTC

size: NA
D: NA
J: TRBJ1-4
V: TRBV12-5
CDR3: CASGLGQINEKLFF
DNA: TGTGCTAGTGGTTTGGGACAAATTAATGAAAAACTGTTTTTT

size: NA
D: TRBD1
J: TRBJ1-1
V: TRBV7-2
CDR3: CASSSTTDRPYTEAFF
DNA: TGTGCCAGCAGCTCAACGACGGACAGGCCTTACACTGAAGCTTTCTTT

size: NA
D: NA
J: TRBJ2-1
V: TRBV7-9
CDR3: CASSPAGRSSYNEQFF
DNA: TGTGCCAGCAGTCCCGCGGGGAGGAGCTCCTACAATGAGCAGTTCTTC

size: NA
D: TRBD2
J: TRBJ2-1
V: TRBV4-1
CDR3: CASSRVSGGEQFF
DNA: TGCGCCAGCAGCCGCGTTAGCGGGGGTGAGCAGTTCTTC

size: NA
D: NA
J: TRBJ2-3
V: TRBV28
CDR3: CASSPRWGSTDTQYF
DNA: TGTGCCAGCAGCCCCCGGTGGGGAAGCACAGATACGCAGTATTTT

size: NA
D: NA
J: TRBJ2-1
V: TRBV3-1
CDR3: CASSPQGLPHNEQFF
DNA: TGTGCCAGCAGCCCTCAAGGGCTACCCCACAATGAGCAGTTCTTC